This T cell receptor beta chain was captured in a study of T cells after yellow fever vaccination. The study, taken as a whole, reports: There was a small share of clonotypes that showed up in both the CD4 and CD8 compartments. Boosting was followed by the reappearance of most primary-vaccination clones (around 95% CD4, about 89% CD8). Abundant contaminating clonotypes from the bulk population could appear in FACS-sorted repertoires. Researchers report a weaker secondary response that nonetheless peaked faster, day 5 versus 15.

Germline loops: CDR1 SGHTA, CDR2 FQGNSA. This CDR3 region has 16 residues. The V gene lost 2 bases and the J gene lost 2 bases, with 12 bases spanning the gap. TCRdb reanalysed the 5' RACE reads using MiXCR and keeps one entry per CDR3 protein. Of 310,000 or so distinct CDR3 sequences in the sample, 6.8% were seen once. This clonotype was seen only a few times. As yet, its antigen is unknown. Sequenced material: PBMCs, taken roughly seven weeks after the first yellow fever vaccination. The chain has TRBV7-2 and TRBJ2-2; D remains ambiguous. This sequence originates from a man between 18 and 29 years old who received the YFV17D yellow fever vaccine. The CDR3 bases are TGTGCCAGCAGCTTACTCACAGTGACAAACACCGGGGAGCTGTTTTTT. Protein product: CASSLLTVTNTGELFF.